These 4 T cell receptor beta chains were all obtained from the same sample, sequenced in a study of cytomegalovirus exposure and HLA in healthy donors. The PCR made use of 60 Vbeta and 13 Jbeta primers. Using immunoSEQ multiplex PCR, the repertoire was profiled, and TCRdb retains in-frame clones only, with some absent. Its clone listing holds approximately 58,000 clones. Sequencing used PBMCs. Every receptor here comes from a man aged 25-45 years in good health and CMV-seropositive.

V is TRBV29-1 and J is TRBJ2-1; D gene unclear. The CDR3 covers 14 residues. Per the germline V gene, CDR1 is SQVTM and CDR2 is ANQGSEA. Trimming took 2 bases from V and 6 from J, leaving 14 bases between them. The CDR3 loop is CSVEPFLSGNEQFF. CDR3 sequence (DNA): TGCAGCGTTGAACCCTTCCTCTCCGGCAATGAGCAGTTCTTC.

The V call is TRBV15, the J call TRBJ2-2; 7 bases fit TRBD2. J gave up 6 bases and V 0 bases, and 4 bases lay outside the gene matches. This CDR3 spans 15 amino acids. Germline values: CDR1 LNHNV, CDR2 YYDKDF (reference sequence). CDR3 DNA sequence: TGTGCCACCAGCAGAGATATGGGAGGGGCCGGGGAGCTGTTTTTT. Encoded protein: CATSRDMGGAGELFF.

The chain combines TRBV7-9 with TRBJ1-5; tentative D call: TRBD1 (6 bases). The length of the CDR3 is 14 residues. Trimming removed 4 bases at V and 7 bases at J, with 14 bases between. The V gene's germline CDR1 is SEHNR and CDR2 FQNEAQ (reference sequence). The CDR3 nucleotides are TGTGCCAGCAGCTCGGGACAATCAGGACAGCCCCAGCATTTT. As protein: CASSSGQSGQPQHF.

J is TRBJ2-1 and V is TRBV5-4; 11 positions agree with TRBD1. The germline CDR1 and CDR2 sequences are SGHNT and YYREEE (reference sequence). There are 15 residues in the CDR3. V lost 4 bases, J lost 5 bases, and 5 bases stayed unmatched. The CDR3 bases are TGTGCCAGCAGCCCCGGACAGGGGGCAGACAATGAGCAGTTCTTC. This gives the protein CASSPGQGADNEQFF.